Listed below are T cell receptor beta chains from one sample, sequenced in a study of cytomegalovirus exposure and HLA in healthy donors. Using immunoSEQ multiplex PCR, the repertoire was profiled, and TCRdb retains in-frame clones only, with some absent. The data contain approximately 150,000 clones, roughly 89% of them seen just once; the ten biggest clones take up about 4.9%. Sequencing was performed on PBMCs. These receptors all stem from a man younger than 35 in good health and CMV-seropositive. CDR3s include the opening cysteine and the closing phenylalanine or tryptophan. The D gene is left open where the match is weak. Only part of the rows carry a size: once, few, many, or a class if the clone is expanded.

TRBJ1-2 NA TRBV15 NA TGTGCCACCAGCAGAGATGATGAGGGCGGCTATGGCTACACCTTC CATSRDDEGGYGYTF
TRBJ1-2 NA TRBV27 TRBD1 TGTGCCAGCAGTCTCGGGACAGGCTATGGCTACACCTTC CASSLGTGYGYTF
TRBJ1-2 few TRBV28 NA TGTGCCAGCAGTACGGGATTAGCTAACTATGGCTACACCTTC CASSTGLANYGYTF
TRBJ2-7 once TRBV30 TRBD1 TGTGCCTGGAGCGGTCGGAAGGGACAGGGTTTCTACGAGCAGTACTTC CAWSGRKGQGFYEQYF
TRBJ2-4 NA TRBV5-6 TRBD2 TGTGCCAGCAGCTTGCGGCTAGCGGTAGCCAAAAACATTCAGTACTTC CASSLRLAVAKNIQYF
TRBJ1-6 few TRBV27 NA TGTGCCAGCAGTCCTCACAGGGATTCACCCCTCCACTTT CASSPHRDSPLHF
TRBJ2-1 NA TRBV30 TRBD1 TGTGCCTGGAGTTCTTTAGGGACAGGGACCTACAATGAGCAGTTCTTC CAWSSLGTGTYNEQFF
TRBJ2-3 NA TRBV13 NA TGTGCCAGCAGCTTAACAGAATACACAGATACGCAGTATTTT CASSLTEYTDTQYF
TRBJ1-2 NA TRBV6-1 TRBD1 TGTGCCAGCAGTGAAGACAGGGGGTTCTTTAGCTATGGCTACACCTTC CASSEDRGFFSYGYTF
TRBJ1-2 NA TRBV10-2 NA TGCGCCAGCAGTGAGTCTGCAGGGGCGCTTGGCTACACCTTC CASSESAGALGYTF
TRBJ1-5 NA TRBV6-6 NA TGTGCCAGCAGTTCCGACCCCAGGGTGGGACAGCCCCAGCATTTT CASSSDPRVGQPQHF
TRBJ1-5 NA TRBV5-1 NA TGCGCCAGCAGCTTGCTGGGCGATCAGCCCCAGCATTTT CASSLLGDQPQHF
TRBJ1-5 NA TRBV2 TRBD1 TGTGCCAGCAGTGGCGACAGGGGAGTAAGTCAGCCCCAGCATTTT CASSGDRGVSQPQHF
TRBJ2-2 NA TRBV18 NA TGTGCCAGCTCACCACCGTGGGGTACGGGGTACACCGGGGAGCTGTTTTTT CASSPPWGTGYTGELFF
TRBJ2-7 few TRBV6-6 TRBD2 TGTGCCAGCAGTCCTACTAGCGATCACCACGAGCAGTACTTC CASSPTSDHHEQYF
TRBJ1-1 NA TRBV7-3 NA TGTGCCAGCAGCTTAGGGCAGGGGAACACTGAAGCTTTCTTT CASSLGQGNTEAFF
TRBJ2-7 NA TRBV14 TRBD2 TGTGCCAGCAGCCCCACGACTAGCGGGCGGCCCTACGAGCAGTACTTC CASSPTTSGRPYEQYF
TRBJ1-1 NA TRBV9 TRBD1 TGTGCCAGCAGCGTAGCTCATGACAGGGGAAACACTGAAGCTTTCTTT CASSVAHDRGNTEAFF
TRBJ1-2 NA TRBV4-1 TRBD1 TGCGCCAGCAGCCAAATGACAGGGGGCAATGGCTACACCTTC CASSQMTGGNGYTF
TRBJ2-2 NA TRBV9 NA TGTGCCAGCAGCCCAGGGCCATCTTCGAACACCGGGGAGCTGTTTTTT CASSPGPSSNTGELFF
TRBJ2-5 NA TRBV5-4 NA TGTGCCAGCAGCTTCCTACAAGAGACCCAGTACTTC CASSFLQETQYF
TRBJ1-1 NA TRBV7-9 TRBD1 TGTGCCAGCAGCTTAGCTTACAGGGGAGGCACTGAAGCTTTCTTT CASSLAYRGGTEAFF
TRBJ1-1 NA TRBV27 NA TGTGCCAGCAGTTTATCGACAGGCCAGACTGAAGCTTTCTTT CASSLSTGQTEAFF
TRBJ2-1 NA TRBV2 NA TGTGCCAGCAGCGAGACTAATGAGCAGTTCTTC CASSETNEQFF
TRBJ1-2 few TRBV29-1 TRBD1 TGCAGCGCACAGGGGGCGGATGGCTACACCTTC CSAQGADGYTF
TRBJ1-1 NA TRBV18 NA TGTGCCAGCTCATCATCAGGGATCCCTTTAGCTGAAGCTTTCTTT CASSSSGIPLAEAFF
TRBJ2-3 NA TRBV28 TRBD2 TGTGCCAGCAGTTTCACGACTAGCCCTAGCACAGATACGCAGTATTTT CASSFTTSPSTDTQYF
TRBJ2-5 NA TRBV30 NA TGTGCCTGGAGTGTGTCGGGAGCGGAGACCCAGTACTTC CAWSVSGAETQYF
TRBJ1-5 NA TRBV19 NA TGTGCCAGTAGGGGGGCGCGGTATCAGCCCCAGCATTTT CASRGARYQPQHF
TRBJ1-1 NA TRBV29-1 NA TGCAGCGTTGAACCCCAGGAGGGGACTGAAGCTTTCTTT CSVEPQEGTEAFF
TRBJ2-3 NA TRBV28 TRBD2 TGTGCCAGCAGTTCCGCGGGGGGGCCAAGCACAGATACGCAGTATTTT CASSSAGGPSTDTQYF
TRBJ1-3 NA TRBV11-1 NA TGTGCCAGCAGCTTTGCCGGGAGCCACACCATATATTTT CASSFAGSHTIYF
TRBJ1-2 NA TRBV30 NA TGTGCCTGGAATATGGGGGGAGGCCAGATAATCTATGGCTACACCTTC CAWNMGGGQIIYGYTF
TRBJ2-5 NA TRBV5-6 TRBD2 TGTGCCAGCAGCGTTCGACTAGCGGGACAAGAGACCCAGTACTTC CASSVRLAGQETQYF
TRBJ2-7 once TRBV10-3 NA TGTGCCATCAGTGTCTCTGGCGCAGGCCCCTACGAGCAGTACTTC CAISVSGAGPYEQYF
TRBJ1-1 NA TRBV10-1 NA TGCGCCAGCAGTTTGACAGCTAACACTGAAGCTTTCTTT CASSLTANTEAFF
TRBJ1-3 NA TRBV28 TRBD1 TGTGCCAGCAGTTCCTCGACAGGGACTTTGGGGAACACCATATATTTT CASSSSTGTLGNTIYF
TRBJ2-1 NA TRBV19 TRBD2 TGTGCCAGTAGTATCTCGGGACTAGCGGGAGGACTCTACAATGAGCAGTTCTTC CASSISGLAGGLYNEQFF
TRBJ2-1 NA TRBV7-8 TRBD2 TGTGCCAGCAGCTTAGTCGTCGTAGCGGGTACCCGTGAGCAGTTCTTC CASSLVVVAGTREQFF
TRBJ1-1 many TRBV28 TRBD1 TGTGCCAGCAGTGAGGACAGGGGAGCAGCTTTCTTT CASSEDRGAAFF
TRBJ1-2 NA TRBV13 NA TGTGCCAGCAGCTCCCCTGAGGAGTTGCGCTATGGCTACACCTTC CASSSPEELRYGYTF
TRBJ1-4 NA TRBV7-2 NA TGTGCCAGCACCGGACTACCTGAAAAACTGTTTTTT CASTGLPEKLFF
TRBJ2-1 NA TRBV10-3 NA TGTGCCATCAGTGGGAGGTCCCTAGGCAATGAGCAGTTCTTC CAISGRSLGNEQFF
TRBJ1-4 few TRBV7-9 NA TGTGCCAGCAGCTTCGTGGTACTTCATGAAAAACTGTTTTTT CASSFVVLHEKLFF
TRBJ2-6 once TRBV11-2 NA TGTGCCAGCAGCTTACTTAACAGCCTCTCTGGGGCCAACGTCCTGACTTTC CASSLLNSLSGANVLTF